This TCR beta chain was sequenced for a study of blood T cells in healthy people across ages. The study's findings and limits: Observed TCR beta diversity per million T cells went down as age went up. This fall followed a roughly linear course with age.

Sample donors were healthy Caucasian individuals that came from Russia, aged about 6 to 95. Remarks on this clonotype: Its antigen is currently unknown.

The CDR3 covers 16 residues. V was trimmed by 5 bases and J by 1 base, leaving 15 bases between them. CDR1 is SEHNR, CDR2 FQNEAQ, per germline (reference sequence). Combining a sample-barcoded 5' primer with a J-beta primer mix, a second PCR ran for about 6 to 12 cycles. TCRdb recomputed calls from the 5' RACE reads with MiXCR, one row per CDR3 protein. This sample has roughly 800,000 distinct CDR3 sequences, with approximately 35% found just once. This sequence was found in a man aged 18-30 years in good health. The rearrangement joins TRBV7-9 to TRBJ2-1; possibly TRBD2 for D (5 bases). Sample: blood. In nucleotides, the CDR3 is TGTGCCAGCAGCCCCTATTTGGAGGTATCCTACAATGAGCAGTTCTTC. Its translation: CASSPYLEVSYNEQFF.